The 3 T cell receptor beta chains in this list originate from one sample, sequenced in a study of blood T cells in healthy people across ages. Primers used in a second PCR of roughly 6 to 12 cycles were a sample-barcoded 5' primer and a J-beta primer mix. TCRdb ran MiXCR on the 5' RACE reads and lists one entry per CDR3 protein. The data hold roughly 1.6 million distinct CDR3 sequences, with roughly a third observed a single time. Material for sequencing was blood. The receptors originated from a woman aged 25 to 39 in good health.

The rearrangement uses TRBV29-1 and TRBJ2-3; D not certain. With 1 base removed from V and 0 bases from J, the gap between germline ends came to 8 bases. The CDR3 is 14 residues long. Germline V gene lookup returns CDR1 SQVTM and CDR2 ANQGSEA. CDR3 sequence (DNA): TGCAGCGTTGAAGGACACTTGAGCACAGATACGCAGTATTTT. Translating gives CSVEGHLSTDTQYF.

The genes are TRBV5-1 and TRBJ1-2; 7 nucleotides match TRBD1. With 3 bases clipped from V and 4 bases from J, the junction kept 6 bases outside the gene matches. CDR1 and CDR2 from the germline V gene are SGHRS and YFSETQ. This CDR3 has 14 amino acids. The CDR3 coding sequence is TGCGCCAGCAGCTGGGGACAGCTGAGCTATGGCTACACCTTC. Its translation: CASSWGQLSYGYTF.

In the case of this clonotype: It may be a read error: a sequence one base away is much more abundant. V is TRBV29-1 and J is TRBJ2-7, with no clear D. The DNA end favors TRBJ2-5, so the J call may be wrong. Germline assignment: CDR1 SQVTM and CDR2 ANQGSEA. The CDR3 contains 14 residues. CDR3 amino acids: CSVTSEALGKTQYF. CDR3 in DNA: TGCAGCGTTACCAGCGAGGCCCTAGGAAAGACCCAGTACTTC.